This T cell receptor beta chain was observed in a study of somatic mutations in cytotoxic T cells in rheumatoid arthritis. Study findings and constraints: Just what the expanded CD8+ clones targeted, in terms of antigens, remained unknown.

The V end was cut by 6 bases, the J end by 4 bases, with 19 bases between. There are 15 residues in the CDR3. Germline CDR1 MNHEY, CDR2 SMNVEV (reference sequence). Generated by immunoSEQ multiplex PCR, the TCRdb table keeps only in-frame clones and is missing some. Among 19,000 or so clones, approximately 87% were seen once, and the ten largest hold 15%. A note on this clone: No antigen is known for it.

V gene TRBV27 combines with J gene TRBJ2-7; D possibly matches TRBD1 or TRBD2 (5 bases each). This TCR came from a man between 40 and 49 years old in good health. The sequenced material came from CD8+ T cells sorted from blood. CDR3 DNA: TGTGCCAGCAGGAACGCCGGGACCAAGCTTTACGAGCAGTACTTC. It is translated as CASRNAGTKLYEQYF.